These 13 T cell receptor beta chains were all obtained from the same sample, sequenced in a study of Ad26.COV2.S vaccination and SARS-CoV-2 variants. As to treatment: 15 to 20 received Ad26.COV2.S at low or high dose, single or two shots; 5 received placebo; per-sample allocation not given. The study sampled participants on day 63 after the first vaccine or placebo injection. Profiled with immunoSEQ multiplex PCR; TCRdb holds only in-frame clones, not every one. The sample yields hundreds of thousands of clones, 80% to 90% seen once. The source was peripheral blood, collected in a trial of Ad26.COV2.S vaccine versus placebo. Receptors originate from a person between 18 and 65 years old who received the Ad26.COV2.S COVID-19 vaccine or a placebo.

The chain couples TRBV19 to TRBJ1-1; D perhaps matches TRBD1 (6 bases). Trimming shortened V by 9 bases and J by 3 bases, and 14 bases separated the two germline ends. Germline CDR1 is LNHDA and CDR2 is SQIVND (reference sequence). This CDR3 comprises 13 residues. The CDR3 spells CASDRFGYTEAFF. In nucleotides, the CDR3 is TGTGCCAGCGACAGGTTTGGGTACACTGAAGCTTTCTTT.

This CDR3 is CASSFLSGGAIGETQYF. CDR3 nucleotide sequence: TGTGCCAGCAGCTTTCTTAGCGGGGGGGCGATAGGGGAGACCCAGTACTTC. The genes are TRBV5-5 and TRBJ2-5; 11 bases agree with TRBD2. CDR1 is SGHKS, CDR2 YYEKEE, per germline (reference sequence). This CDR3 has 17 amino acids. Germline trimming cut 2 bases from V and 5 bases from J; bases unmatched to any gene: 11. Complete variable domain (other parts from reference TRBV5-5 and TRBJ2-5): DAGVTQSPTHLIKTRGQQVTLRCSPISGHKSVSWYQQVLGQGPQFIFQYYEKEERGRGNFPDRFSARQFPNYSSELNVNALLLGDSALYLCASSFLSGGAIGETQYFGPGTRLLVL.

CDR3 sequence (DNA): TGTGCCAGCAGTTTATTGAGGGGGAACACTGAAGCTTTCTTT. The encoded protein is CASSLLRGNTEAFF. The chain links TRBV6-5 to TRBJ1-1, with TRBD1 as a possible D gene (5 bases). In germline, CDR1 is MNHEY, CDR2 SVGAGI. The V end was cut by 4 bases, the J end by 1 base, with 10 bases between. The CDR3 spans 14 residues.

The chain combines TRBV19 with TRBJ2-2; D is ambiguous. The germline gives CDR1 LNHDA, CDR2 SQIVND (reference sequence). The CDR3 runs 13 residues. Trimming pared 7 bases from V and 4 bases from J, leaving 10 bases between. DNA of the CDR3: TGTGCCAGTACCCCCCGCACCACCGGGGAGCTGTTTTTT. It encodes CASTPRTTGELFF.

This rearrangement joins TRBV5-1 to TRBJ1-1; D might be TRBD1 (6 bases). Germline V CDR1 and CDR2: SGHRS, YFSETQ. The CDR3 runs to 15 residues. Trimming pared 0 bases from V and 5 bases from J, leaving 14 bases between. The CDR3 region is CASSLVSGDMTEAFF. DNA for the CDR3: TGCGCCAGCAGCTTGGTCTCGGGGGACATGACTGAAGCTTTCTTT.

This clone was found once. This sample also contains other DNA sequences that code for the same CDR3. The gene calls are TRBV9 and TRBJ2-7, with D maybe TRBD1 (6 bases). Between the trimmed V and J ends, which lost 2 bases and 3 bases, there was a span of 9 bases. Germline CDR1 is SGDLS and CDR2 is YYNGEE. The CDR3 loop spans 13 amino acids. The CDR3 here is CASSVGADYEQYF. The CDR3 region has the DNA TGTGCCAGCAGCGTGGGGGCAGACTACGAGCAGTACTTC.

This clone was seen just once. The V and J genes are TRBV6-1 and TRBJ2-1; 14 nucleotides line up with TRBD2. V trimming: 4 bases; J trimming: 6 bases; junction bases outside the gene matches: 5. The CDR3 runs 16 residues. CDR1 and CDR2 (germline): MNHNS, SASEGT. The CDR3 nucleotides read TGTGCCAGCAGTGCCCACGGACTAGCGGGAGGCAATGAGCAGTTCTTC. This codes for CASSAHGLAGGNEQFF.

V is TRBV15 and J is TRBJ2-5; 8 nucleotides match TRBD2. From germline, CDR1 is LNHNV and CDR2 YYDKDF (reference sequence). The CDR3 runs 16 residues. V gave up 8 bases and J gave up 2 bases; unmatched junction bases: 13. CDR3 in amino acids: CATRPGGSGGQETQYF. The CDR3 coding sequence is TGTGCCACCCGACCGGGGGGAAGCGGGGGTCAAGAGACCCAGTACTTC.

The chain is built from TRBV5-6 and TRBJ1-5; a weak D match, TRBD1 (6 bases). In germline, CDR1 is SGHDT, CDR2 YYEEEE. This CDR3 is 15 amino acids long. Trimming stripped 4 bases from V and 4 bases from J, with 15 bases between. The CDR3 here is CASSEYGQSNQPQHF. CDR3 nucleotides: TGTGCCAGCAGCGAATACGGACAGTCGAATCAGCCCCAGCATTTT.

This chain links TRBV9 with TRBJ2-3, with 9 bases matching TRBD2. The germline CDR1 and CDR2 sequences are SGDLS and YYNGEE. V shed 4 bases and J 5 bases; nucleotides not matched to a gene: 8. This CDR3 is 15 amino acids long. Written as DNA, the CDR3 is TGTGCCAGCAGCCCTAGCGGGAATACACAAGATACGCAGTATTTT. This encodes CASSPSGNTQDTQYF.

The V call is TRBV7-8, the J call TRBJ1-4; D is possibly TRBD1 (6 bases). Germline CDR1 reads SGHVS; CDR2 reads FQNEAQ. The CDR3 has 14 amino acids. Trimming removed 8 bases from V and 7 bases from J, with 17 bases in between. CDR3 DNA: TGTGCCAGCGACCCCGGGGGGCGGTTTGAAAAACTGTTTTTT. Protein product: CASDPGGRFEKLFF. Full variable domain (rest looked up from reference TRBV7-8 and TRBJ1-4): GAGVSQSPRYKVAKRGQDVALRCDPISGHVSLFWYQQALGQGPEFLTYFQNEAQLDKSGLPSDRFFAERPEGSVSTLKIQRTQQEDSAVYLCASDPGGRFEKLFFGSGTQLSVL.

The chain links TRBV18 to TRBJ1-5; 9 nucleotides align to TRBD1. There are 15 residues in the CDR3. Germline CDR1 reads KGHSH; CDR2 reads LQKENI. The ends lost 6 bases at V and 10 bases at J; junction bases unmatched: 13. The CDR3 spells CASSGTGTGLGPQHF. The CDR3 nucleotides read TGTGCCAGCTCGGGCACCGGGACAGGGCTTGGTCCCCAGCATTTT.

About this clone itself: The junction differs from germline at one of its ends, possibly a read error. The rearrangement uses TRBV6-1 and TRBJ2-7; TRBD1 aligns across 9 bases. The CDR3 runs 12 residues. Germline CDR1 and CDR2: MNHNS and SASEGT. This CDR3 reads CASSESQRDRVF. Here the CDR3 DNA reads TGTGCCAGCAGTGAATCGCAGCGGGACAGGGTGTTC.